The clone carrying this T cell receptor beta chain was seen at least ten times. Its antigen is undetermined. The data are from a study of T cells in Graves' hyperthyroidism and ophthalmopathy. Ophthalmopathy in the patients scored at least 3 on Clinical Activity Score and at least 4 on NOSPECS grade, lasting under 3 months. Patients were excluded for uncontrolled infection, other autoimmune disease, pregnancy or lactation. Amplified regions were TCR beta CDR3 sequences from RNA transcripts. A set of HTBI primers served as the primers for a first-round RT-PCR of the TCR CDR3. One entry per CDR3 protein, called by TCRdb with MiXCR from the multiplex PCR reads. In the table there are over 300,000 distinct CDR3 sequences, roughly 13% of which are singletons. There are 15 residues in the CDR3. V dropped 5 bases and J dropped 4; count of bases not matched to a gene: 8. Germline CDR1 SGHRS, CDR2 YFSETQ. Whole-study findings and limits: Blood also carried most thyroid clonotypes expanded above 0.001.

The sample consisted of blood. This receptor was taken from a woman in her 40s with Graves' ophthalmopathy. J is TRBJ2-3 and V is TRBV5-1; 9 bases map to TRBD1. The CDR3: CASRGRTGASDTQYF. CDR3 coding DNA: TGCGCCAGCAGGGGTCGGACAGGGGCTTCAGATACGCAGTATTTT.